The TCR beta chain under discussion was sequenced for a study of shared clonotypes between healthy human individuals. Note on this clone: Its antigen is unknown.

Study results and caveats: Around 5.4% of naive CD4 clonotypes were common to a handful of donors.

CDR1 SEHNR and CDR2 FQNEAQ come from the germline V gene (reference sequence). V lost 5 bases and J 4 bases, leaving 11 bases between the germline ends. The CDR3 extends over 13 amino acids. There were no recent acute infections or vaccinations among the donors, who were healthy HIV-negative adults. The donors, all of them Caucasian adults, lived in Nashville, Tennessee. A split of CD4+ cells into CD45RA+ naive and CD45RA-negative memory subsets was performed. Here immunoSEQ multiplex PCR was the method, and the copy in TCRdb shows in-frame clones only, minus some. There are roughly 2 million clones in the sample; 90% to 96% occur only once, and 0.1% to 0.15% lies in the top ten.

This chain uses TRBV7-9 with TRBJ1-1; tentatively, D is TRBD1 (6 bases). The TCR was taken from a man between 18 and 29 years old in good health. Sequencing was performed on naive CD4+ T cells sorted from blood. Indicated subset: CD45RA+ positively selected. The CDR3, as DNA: TGTGCCAGCAGCGAAGGGGGGGTCACTGAAGCTTTCTTT. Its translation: CASSEGGVTEAFF.